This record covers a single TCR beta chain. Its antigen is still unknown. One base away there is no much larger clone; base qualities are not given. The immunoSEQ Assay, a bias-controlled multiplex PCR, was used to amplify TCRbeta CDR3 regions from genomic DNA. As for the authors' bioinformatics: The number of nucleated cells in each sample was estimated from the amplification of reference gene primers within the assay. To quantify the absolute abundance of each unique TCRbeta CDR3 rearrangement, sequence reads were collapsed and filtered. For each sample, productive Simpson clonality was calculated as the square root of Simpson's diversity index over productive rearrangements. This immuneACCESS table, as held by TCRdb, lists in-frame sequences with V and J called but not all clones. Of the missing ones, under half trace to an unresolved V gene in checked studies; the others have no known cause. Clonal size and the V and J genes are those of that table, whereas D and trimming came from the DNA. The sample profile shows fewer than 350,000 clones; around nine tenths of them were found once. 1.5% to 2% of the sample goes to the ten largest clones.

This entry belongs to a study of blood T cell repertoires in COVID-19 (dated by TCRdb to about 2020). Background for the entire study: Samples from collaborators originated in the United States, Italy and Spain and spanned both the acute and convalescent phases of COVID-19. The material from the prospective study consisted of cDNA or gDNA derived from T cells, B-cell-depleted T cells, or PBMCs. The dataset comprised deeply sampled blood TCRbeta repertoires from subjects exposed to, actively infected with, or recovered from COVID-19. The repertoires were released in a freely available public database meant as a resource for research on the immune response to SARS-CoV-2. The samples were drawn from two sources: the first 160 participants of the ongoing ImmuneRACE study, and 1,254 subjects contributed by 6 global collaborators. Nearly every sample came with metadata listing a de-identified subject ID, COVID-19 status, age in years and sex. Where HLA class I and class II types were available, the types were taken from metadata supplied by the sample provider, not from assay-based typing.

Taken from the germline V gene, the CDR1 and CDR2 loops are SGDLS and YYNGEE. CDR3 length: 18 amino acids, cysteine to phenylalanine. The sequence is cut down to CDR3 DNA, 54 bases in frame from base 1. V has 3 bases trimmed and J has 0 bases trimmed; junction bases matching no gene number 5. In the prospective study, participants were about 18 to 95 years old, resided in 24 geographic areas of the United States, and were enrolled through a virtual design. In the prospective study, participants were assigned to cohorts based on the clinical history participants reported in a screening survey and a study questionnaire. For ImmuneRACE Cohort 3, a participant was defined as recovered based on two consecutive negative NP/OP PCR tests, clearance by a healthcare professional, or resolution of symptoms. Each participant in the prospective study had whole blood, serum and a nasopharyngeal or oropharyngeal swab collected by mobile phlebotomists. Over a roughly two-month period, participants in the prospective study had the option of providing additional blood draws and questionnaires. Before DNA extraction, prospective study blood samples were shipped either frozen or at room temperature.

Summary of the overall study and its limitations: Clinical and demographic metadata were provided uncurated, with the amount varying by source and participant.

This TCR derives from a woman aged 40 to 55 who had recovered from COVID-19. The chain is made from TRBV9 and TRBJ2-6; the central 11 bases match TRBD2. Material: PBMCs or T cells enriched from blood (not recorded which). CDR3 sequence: CASSATSGTPSGANVLTF. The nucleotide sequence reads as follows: TGTGCCAGCAGCGCGACTAGCGGGACTCCCTCTGGGGCCAACGTCCTGACTTTC.